This TCR beta chain was observed in a study of OX40 agonist ivuxolimab in advanced cancers. About the full investigation: Ivuxolimab was an agonistic, fully human IgG2 monoclonal antibody directed against OX40 (CD134), a costimulatory receptor. Intravenous ivuxolimab was administered to patients every 2 weeks at six dose levels: 0.01, 0.1, 0.3, 1.5, 3 and 10 mg/kg. Of the roughly 53 patients in dose escalation, about 20 had hepatocellular carcinoma, some 15 had melanoma, 9 had renal cell carcinoma and 9 had head and neck cancer. In the dose-escalation cohort, approximately 82% of patients were male, and the mean age was around 60 years, with a range of roughly 20 to 79. Patients were allowed to have had prior anti-PD-1, anti-PD-L1 or anti-CTLA-4 therapy, and roughly two fifths of the dose-escalation patients had been treated with checkpoint inhibitors. Three dose-escalation patients achieved partial responses, one with hepatocellular carcinoma and two with cutaneous melanoma. Peripheral TCRbeta sequencing was intended to test whether TCR sequence diversity was altered and clonal T-cell expansion was caused by ivuxolimab. The paper reports the monotherapy dose-escalation portion (N = 52 patients) of the phase I ivuxolimab trial.

The trial excluded patients who had a history of autoimmune disease or who were on systemic immunosuppression. In every dose cohort, peripheral blood was drawn for TCR sequencing at baseline, cycle 4 day 1, and cycle 7 day 1. Samples came from an open-label, multicenter, first-in-human phase I dose-escalation trial of ivuxolimab. Adults with locally advanced or metastatic melanoma, renal cell, hepatocellular, or head and neck squamous cell carcinoma were enrolled in the trial. Before TCR sequencing, CD4+ T cells and CD8+ T cells from peripheral blood were sorted into separate populations. What the work shows at the level of the full study, not this receptor alone: At doses of 0.1 to 3.0 mg/kg, clonal expansion of both CD4+ and CD8+ blood T cells was observed from baseline to week 6. Antigen specificity was not determined for the clonally expanded peripheral T cells. Low levels of normalized T-cell clonal expansion were also seen in some patients who did not respond. Partial responders in the 0.1-3.0 mg/kg groups had among the lowest normalized peripheral clonal expansion, especially among CD8+ T cells. After ivuxolimab, CD8+ T cells had more expanded clones than CD4+ T cells on average.

Reading the germline V gene (reference sequence) gives CDR1 LNHDA and CDR2 SQIVND. The germline ends are 12 bases apart after V is trimmed by 5 bases and J by 5 bases. There are 13 amino acids in the CDR3, from cysteine to phenylalanine inclusive. Only CDR3 DNA remains: 39 bases, in frame from the first base. To sequence the TCRbeta CDR3 region, genomic DNA was isolated from the sorted cells. TCRbeta CDR3 regions were sequenced using the immunoSEQ Assay. TCRdb took this table from immuneACCESS and kept in-frame rearrangements with V and J called. Such tables lack part of the clones; where checked against another copy, unresolved V genes explain under half of the gap, and the rest is unexplained. The sample has almost 90,000 clones on record, roughly 93% of them singletons. The ten largest clonotypes hold roughly 0.64% of the sample. As for this clone: Its antigen specificity is not known. No base quality values were provided; no much bigger clone lies one nucleotide off.

The chain was built from TRBV19 and TRBJ2-5; possibly the D gene is TRBD1, per 6 matching bases. This clonotype was obtained from an adult with an advanced solid tumor such as melanoma, head and neck, liver or kidney cancer. Here the sequenced sample was CD4+ or CD8+ T cells sorted from blood, taken in a trial of the OX40 agonist ivuxolimab. The nucleotide sequence is TGTGCCAGTAGTGCAAACAGGGCCGAGACCCAGTACTTC. It codes for CASSANRAETQYF.